This TCR beta chain was retrieved from a study of shared clonotypes between healthy human individuals. General study results and limits: The represented genetic and exposure-history diversity was limited by the small number of donors.

Germline V CDR1 and CDR2: SGHVS, FQNEAQ. Trimming cost V 0 bases and J 15 bases; bases outside gene matches: 8. CDR3 length: 13 residues. The count of this clone is one. The antigen remains undetermined. Researchers ran the assay at a deep level. Assay used: immunoSEQ multiplex PCR; TCRdb lists only in-frame clones, some missing. The table has around 430,000 clones, roughly 80% seen once. This clonotype originated in a middle-aged woman in good health. Some clones in this sample may be carry-over from other donors' samples. The rearrangement joins TRBV7-8 to TRBJ2-1; 7 bases map to TRBD1. Sequencing used PBMCs. The CDR3 sequence is CASSLAGTATGFF. CDR3 sequence (DNA): TGTGCCAGCAGCTTAGCCGGGACAGCGACCGGGTTCTTC.